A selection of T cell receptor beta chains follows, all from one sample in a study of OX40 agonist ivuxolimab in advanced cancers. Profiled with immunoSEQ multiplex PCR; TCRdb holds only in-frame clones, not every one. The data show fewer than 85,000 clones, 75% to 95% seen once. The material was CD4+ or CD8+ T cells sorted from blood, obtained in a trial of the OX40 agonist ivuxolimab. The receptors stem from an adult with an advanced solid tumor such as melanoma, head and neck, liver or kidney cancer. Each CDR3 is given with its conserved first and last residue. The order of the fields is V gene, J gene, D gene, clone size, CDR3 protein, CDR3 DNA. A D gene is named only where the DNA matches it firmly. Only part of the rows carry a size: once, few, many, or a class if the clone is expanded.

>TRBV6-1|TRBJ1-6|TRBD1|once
CASSDGTAFRAPLHF
TGTGCCAGCAGTGACGGGACAGCCTTTAGGGCACCCCTCCACTTT
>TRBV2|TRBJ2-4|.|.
CASSARTGRGIQYF
TGTGCCAGCAGTGCCCGGACAGGGAGGGGGATTCAGTACTTC
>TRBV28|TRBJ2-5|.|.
CASAPQVGGEQYF
TGTGCCAGCGCCCCCCAAGTAGGCGGTGAGCAGTACTTC
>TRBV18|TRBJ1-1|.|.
CASSPRQDGTEAFF
TGTGCCAGCTCACCACGACAGGATGGCACTGAAGCTTTTTTT
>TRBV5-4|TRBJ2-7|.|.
CASSQGRQAFYEQYF
TGTGCCAGCAGCCAAGGGCGACAGGCTTTCTACGAGCAGTACTTC
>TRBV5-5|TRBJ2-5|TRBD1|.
CASSLGTGEQETQYF
TGTGCCAGCAGCTTGGGTACAGGGGAGCAAGAGACCCAGTACTTC
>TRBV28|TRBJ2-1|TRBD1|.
CASTGPGQGAREQFF
TGTGCCAGCACCGGTCCGGGACAGGGGGCGCGTGAGCAGTTCTTC
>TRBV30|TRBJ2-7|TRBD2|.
CAWSFWTSGAEQYF
TGTGCCTGGAGTTTCTGGACTAGCGGGGCGGAGCAGTACTTC
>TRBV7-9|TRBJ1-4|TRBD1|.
CASSLASGTGVEKLFF
TGTGCCAGCAGCTTAGCTTCTGGGACAGGGGTTGAAAAACTGTTTTTT
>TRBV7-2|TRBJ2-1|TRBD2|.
CASSPWTSGGARDEQFF
TGTGCCAGCAGCCCCTGGACTAGCGGGGGGGCTAGGGATGAGCAGTTCTTC
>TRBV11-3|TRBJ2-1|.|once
CASSLGFDEQFF
TGTGCCAGCAGCTTGGGGTTCGATGAGCAGTTCTTC
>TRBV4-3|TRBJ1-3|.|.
CASSESQVSGNTIYF
TGCGCCAGCAGCGAATCACAGGTCTCTGGAAACACCATATATTTT
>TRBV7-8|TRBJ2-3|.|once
CASSLGRRADTQYF
TGTGCCAGCAGCTTAGGTCGGCGGGCAGATACGCAGTATTTT
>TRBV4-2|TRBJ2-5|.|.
CASSQVMRETQYF
TGTGCCAGCAGCCAAGTCATGCGAGAGACCCAGTACTTC
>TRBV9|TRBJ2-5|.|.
CASSVGLAQETQYF
TGTGCCAGCAGCGTAGGGCTAGCTCAAGAGACCCAGTACTTC
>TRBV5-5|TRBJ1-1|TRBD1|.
CASARQGDTEAFF
TGTGCCAGCGCCCGACAGGGAGACACTGAAGCTTTCTTT
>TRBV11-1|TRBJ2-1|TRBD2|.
CASNSLAGGSNEQFF
TGTGCCAGCAACTCCTTAGCGGGAGGGTCCAATGAGCAGTTCTTC
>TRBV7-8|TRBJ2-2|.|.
CASSFGSLDTGELFF
TGTGCCAGCAGCTTCGGTAGTCTGGACACCGGGGAGCTGTTTTTT
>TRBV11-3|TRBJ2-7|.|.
CASTQRDGSPYEQYF
TGTGCCAGCACCCAACGGGACGGGTCCCCCTACGAGCAGTACTTC
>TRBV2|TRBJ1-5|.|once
CASSEGGGQPQHF
TGTGCCAGCAGTGAGGGTGGGGGTCAGCCCCAGCATTTT
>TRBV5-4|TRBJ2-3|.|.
CASSLGFGGTDTQYF
TGTGCCAGCAGCTTGGGGTTCGGAGGCACAGATACGCAGTATTTT
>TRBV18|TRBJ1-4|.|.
CASSSTGTENEKLFF
TGTGCCAGCTCATCGACCGGGACGGAGAATGAAAAACTGTTTTTT
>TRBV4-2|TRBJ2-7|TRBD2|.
CASSQDPLAGRYEQYF
TGTGCCAGCAGCCAAGATCCCCTAGCGGGGAGATACGAGCAGTACTTC
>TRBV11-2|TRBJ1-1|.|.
CASSLAGVTAFF
TGTGCCAGCAGCTTAGCCGGGGTAACGGCTTTCTTT
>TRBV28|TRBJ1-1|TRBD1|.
CASSRQGLGNTEAFF
TGTGCCAGCAGTCGACAGGGGCTAGGGAACACTGAAGCTTTCTTT
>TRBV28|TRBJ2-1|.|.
CASSLGVSGLELF
TGTGCCAGCAGTTTGGGCGTCTCGGGGTTGGAGCTCTTC
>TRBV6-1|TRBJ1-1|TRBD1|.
CASSEAGTVNTEAFF
TGTGCCAGCAGTGAAGCCGGGACAGTCAACACTGAAGCTTTCTTT
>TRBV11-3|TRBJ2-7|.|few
CASTLDGVYEQYF
TGTGCCAGCACCCTCGACGGAGTCTACGAGCAGTACTTC
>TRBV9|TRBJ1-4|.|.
CASSVGRANEKLFF
TGTGCCAGCAGCGTTGGTAGGGCTAATGAAAAACTGTTTTTT
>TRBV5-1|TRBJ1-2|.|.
CASSLGRGGPQGYGYGYTF
TGCGCCAGCAGCTTGGGGCGTGGTGGACCTCAGGGTTATGGCTATGGCTACACCTTC
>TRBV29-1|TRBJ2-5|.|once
CSVEPTAKETQYF
TGCAGCGTTGAACCCACGGCGAAAGAGACCCAGTACTTC
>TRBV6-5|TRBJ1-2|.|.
CASSYQQTGGYTF
TGTGCCAGCAGTTACCAACAGACGGGGGGCTACACCTTC
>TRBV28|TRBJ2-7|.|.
CASRPPGGRNLYEQYF
TGTGCCAGCAGACCGCCCGGGGGTCGTAACTTATACGAGCAGTACTTC
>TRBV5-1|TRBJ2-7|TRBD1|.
CASSWTGFSYEQYF
TGCGCCAGCAGCTGGACAGGATTCTCCTACGAGCAGTACTTC
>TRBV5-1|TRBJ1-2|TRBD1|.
CASSLAGDRNGYTF
TGCGCCAGCAGCTTGGCCGGGGACAGGAATGGCTACACCTTC
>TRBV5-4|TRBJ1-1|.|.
CASSPSGGMNTEAFF
TGTGCCAGCAGCCCGTCCGGGGGGATGAACACTGAAGCTTTCTTT
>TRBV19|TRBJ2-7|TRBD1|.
CASSLYPRQGYEQYF
TGTGCCAGTAGCCTGTACCCGCGACAGGGTTACGAGCAGTACTTC
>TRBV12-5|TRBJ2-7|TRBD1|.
CASGLWTGGGEQYF
TGTGCTAGTGGTCTCTGGACAGGGGGGGGCGAGCAGTACTTC
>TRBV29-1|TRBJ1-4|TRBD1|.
CSVGEGALGKLFF
TGCAGCGTTGGCGAGGGGGCGTTGGGGAAACTGTTTTTT